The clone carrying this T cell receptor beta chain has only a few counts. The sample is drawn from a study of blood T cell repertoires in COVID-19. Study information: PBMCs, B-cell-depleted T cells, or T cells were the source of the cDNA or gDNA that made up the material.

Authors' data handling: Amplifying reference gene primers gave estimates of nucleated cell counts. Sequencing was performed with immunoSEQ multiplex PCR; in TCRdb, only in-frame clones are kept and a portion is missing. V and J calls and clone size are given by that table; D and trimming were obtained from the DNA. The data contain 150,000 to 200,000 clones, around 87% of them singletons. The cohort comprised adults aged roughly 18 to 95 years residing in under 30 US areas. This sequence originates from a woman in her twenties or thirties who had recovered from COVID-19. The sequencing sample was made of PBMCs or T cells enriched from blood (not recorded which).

The CDR3 spells CASSLERERGTGELFF. CDR3 DNA sequence: TGCGCCAGCAGCTTGGAGCGGGAGCGGGGCACCGGGGAGCTGTTTTTT. This sequence joins TRBV5-1 and TRBJ2-2, with 8 bases fitting TRBD2. This CDR3 comprises 16 residues. Germline-derived CDR1 and CDR2 are SGHRS and YFSETQ. V lost 0 bases, J lost 4 bases, and 5 bases stayed unmatched. The full variable domain, completed using reference TRBV5-1 and TRBJ2-2, is KAGVTQTPRYLIKTRGQQVTLSCSPISGHRSVSWYQQTPGQGLQFLFEYFSETQRNKGNFPGRFSGRQFSNSRSEMNVSTLELGDSALYLCASSLERERGTGELFFGEGSRLTVL.